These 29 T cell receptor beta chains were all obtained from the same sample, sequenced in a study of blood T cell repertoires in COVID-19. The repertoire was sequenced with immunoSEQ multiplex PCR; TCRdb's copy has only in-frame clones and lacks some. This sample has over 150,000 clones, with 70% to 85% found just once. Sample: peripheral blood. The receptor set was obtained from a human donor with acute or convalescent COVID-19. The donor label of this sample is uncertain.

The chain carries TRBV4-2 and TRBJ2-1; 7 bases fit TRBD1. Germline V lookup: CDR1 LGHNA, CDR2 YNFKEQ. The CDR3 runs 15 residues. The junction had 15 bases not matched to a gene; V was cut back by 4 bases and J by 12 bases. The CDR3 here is CASSPTERQGSVQFF. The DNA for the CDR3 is TGTGCCAGCAGCCCCACTGAGAGACAGGGAAGCGTGCAGTTCTTC.

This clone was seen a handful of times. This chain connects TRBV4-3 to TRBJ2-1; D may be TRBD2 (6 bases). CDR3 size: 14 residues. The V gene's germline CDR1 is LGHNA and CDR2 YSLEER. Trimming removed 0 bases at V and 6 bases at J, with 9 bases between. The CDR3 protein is CASSQDWDSNEQFF. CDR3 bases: TGCGCCAGCAGCCAAGATTGGGACTCCAATGAGCAGTTCTTC.

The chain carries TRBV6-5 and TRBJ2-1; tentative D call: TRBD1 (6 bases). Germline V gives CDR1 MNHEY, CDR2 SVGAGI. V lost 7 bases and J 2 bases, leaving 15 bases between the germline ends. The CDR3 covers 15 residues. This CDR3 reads CASIRYRDPYNEQFF. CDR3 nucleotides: TGTGCCAGCATAAGATACAGGGATCCCTACAATGAGCAGTTCTTC.

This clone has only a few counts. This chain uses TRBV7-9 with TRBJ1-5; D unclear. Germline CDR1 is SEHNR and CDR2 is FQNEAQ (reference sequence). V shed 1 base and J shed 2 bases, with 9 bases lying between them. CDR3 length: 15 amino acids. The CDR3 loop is CASSLGQIGNQPQHF. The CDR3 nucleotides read TGTGCCAGCAGCTTAGGACAAATCGGCAATCAGCCCCAGCATTTT.

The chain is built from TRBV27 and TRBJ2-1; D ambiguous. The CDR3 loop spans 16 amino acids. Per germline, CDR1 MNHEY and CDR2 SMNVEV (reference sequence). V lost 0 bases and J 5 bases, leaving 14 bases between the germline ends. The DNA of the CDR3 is TGTGCCAGCAGTTTATCCCTGAGACTGCTTAACAATGAGCAGTTCTTC. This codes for CASSLSLRLLNNEQFF.

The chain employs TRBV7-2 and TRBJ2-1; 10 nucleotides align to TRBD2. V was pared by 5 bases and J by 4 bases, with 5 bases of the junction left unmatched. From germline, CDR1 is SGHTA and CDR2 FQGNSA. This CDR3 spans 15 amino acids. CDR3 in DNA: TGTGCCAGCAGCCCCACTAGCGGGATTTACAATGAGCAGTTCTTC. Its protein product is CASSPTSGIYNEQFF.

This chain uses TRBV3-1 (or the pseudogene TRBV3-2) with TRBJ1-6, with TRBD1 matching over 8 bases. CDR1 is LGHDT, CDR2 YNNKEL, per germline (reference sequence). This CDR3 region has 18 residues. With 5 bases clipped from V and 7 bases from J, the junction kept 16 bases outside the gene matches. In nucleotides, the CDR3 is TGTGCCAGCAGCGACCCAGGGGGCGGAGGGCCCTCAAATTCACCCCTCCACTTT. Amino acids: CASSDPGGGGPSNSPLHF.

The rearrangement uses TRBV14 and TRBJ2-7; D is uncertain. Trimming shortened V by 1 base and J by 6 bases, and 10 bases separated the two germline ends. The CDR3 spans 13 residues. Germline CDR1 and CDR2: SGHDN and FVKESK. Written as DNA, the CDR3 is TGTGCCAGCAGCCAAGGGGCACAAGGCGAGCAGTACTTC. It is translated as CASSQGAQGEQYF.

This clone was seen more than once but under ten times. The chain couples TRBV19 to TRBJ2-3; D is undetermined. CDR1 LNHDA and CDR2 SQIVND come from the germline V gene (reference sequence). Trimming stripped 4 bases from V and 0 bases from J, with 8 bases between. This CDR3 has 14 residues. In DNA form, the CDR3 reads TGTGCCAGTAGTACCGAAACTAGCACAGATACGCAGTATTTT. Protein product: CASSTETSTDTQYF.

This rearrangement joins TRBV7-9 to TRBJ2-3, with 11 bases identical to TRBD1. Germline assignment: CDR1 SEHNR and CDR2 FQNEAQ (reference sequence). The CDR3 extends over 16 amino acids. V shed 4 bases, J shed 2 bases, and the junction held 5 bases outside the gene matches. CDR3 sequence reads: CASSSGQGALTDTQYF. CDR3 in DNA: TGTGCCAGCAGCTCCGGACAGGGGGCCCTCACAGATACGCAGTATTTT. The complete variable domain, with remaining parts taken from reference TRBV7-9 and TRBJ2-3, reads DTGVSQNPRHKITKRGQNVTFRCDPISEHNRLYWYRQTLGQGPEFLTYFQNEAQLEKSRLLSDRFSAERPKGSFSTLEIQRTEQGDSAMYLCASSSGQGALTDTQYFGPGTRLTVL.

CDR3 sequence reads: CASSLSGASGYTF. CDR3 in DNA: TGTGCCAGCAGCTTGTCAGGGGCTTCTGGCTACACCTTC. The chain links TRBV7-9 to TRBJ1-2; D is possibly TRBD1 (6 bases). The CDR3 has 13 residues. Per the germline V gene, CDR1 is SEHNR and CDR2 is FQNEAQ (reference sequence). V shed 3 bases and J shed 7 bases, with 12 bases lying between them.

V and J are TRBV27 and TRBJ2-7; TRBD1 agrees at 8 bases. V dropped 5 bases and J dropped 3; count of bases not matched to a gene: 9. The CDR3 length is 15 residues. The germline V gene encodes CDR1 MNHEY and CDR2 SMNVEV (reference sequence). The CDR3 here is CASSIVGTGLYEQYF. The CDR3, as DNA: TGTGCCAGCAGTATCGTAGGGACAGGACTCTACGAGCAGTACTTC.

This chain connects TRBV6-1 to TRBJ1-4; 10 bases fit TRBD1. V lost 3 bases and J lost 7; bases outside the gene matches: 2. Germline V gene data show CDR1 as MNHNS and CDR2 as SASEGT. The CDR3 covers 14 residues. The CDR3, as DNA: TGTGCCAGCAGTGAGGGACAGGGGTCTGAAAAACTGTTTTTT. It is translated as CASSEGQGSEKLFF.

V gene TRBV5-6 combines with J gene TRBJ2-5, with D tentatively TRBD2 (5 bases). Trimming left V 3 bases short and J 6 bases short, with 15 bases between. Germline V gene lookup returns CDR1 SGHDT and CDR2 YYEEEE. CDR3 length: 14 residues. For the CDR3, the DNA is TGTGCCAGCAGCTCGGTCCGGGGTACAAAGACCCAGTACTTC. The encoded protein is CASSSVRGTKTQYF.

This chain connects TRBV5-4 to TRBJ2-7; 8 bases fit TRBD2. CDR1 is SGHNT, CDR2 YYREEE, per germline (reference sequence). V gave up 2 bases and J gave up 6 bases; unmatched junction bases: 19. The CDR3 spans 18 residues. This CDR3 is CASSLLSNPGLGSGEQYF. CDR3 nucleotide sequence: TGTGCCAGCAGCTTACTCTCGAATCCGGGACTAGGGAGTGGCGAGCAGTACTTC. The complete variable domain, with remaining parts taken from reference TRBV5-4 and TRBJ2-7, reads ETGVTQSPTHLIKTRGQQVTLRCSSQSGHNTVSWYQQALGQGPQFIFQYYREEENGRGNFPPRFSGLQFPNYSSELNVNALELDDSALYLCASSLLSNPGLGSGEQYFGPGTRLTVT.

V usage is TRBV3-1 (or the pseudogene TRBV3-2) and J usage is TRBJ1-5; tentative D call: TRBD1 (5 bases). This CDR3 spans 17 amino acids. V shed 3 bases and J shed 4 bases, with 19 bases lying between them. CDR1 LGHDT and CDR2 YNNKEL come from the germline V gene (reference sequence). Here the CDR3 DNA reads TGTGCCAGCAGCCAGGGGGGGAAGGGAACCCAAAATCAGCCCCAGCATTTT. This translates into CASSQGGKGTQNQPQHF.

The CDR3 DNA follows: TGCAGCGTTGTGGCGGGAGTGGTAGAGTACTTC. Protein sequence: CSVVAGVVEYF. This chain connects TRBV29-1 to TRBJ2-7, with 7 positions matching TRBD2. CDR1 is SQVTM, CDR2 ANQGSEA, per germline. V lost 4 bases, J lost 11 bases, and 8 bases stayed unmatched. This CDR3 comprises 11 residues.

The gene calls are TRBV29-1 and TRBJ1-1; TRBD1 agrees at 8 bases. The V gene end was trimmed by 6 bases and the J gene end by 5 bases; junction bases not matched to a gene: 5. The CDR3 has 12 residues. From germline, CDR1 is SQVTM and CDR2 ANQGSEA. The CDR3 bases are TGCAGCGTCTACAGGGGGGGGACTGAAGCTTTCTTT. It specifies CSVYRGGTEAFF. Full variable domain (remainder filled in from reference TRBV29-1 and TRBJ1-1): SAVISQKPSRDICQRGTSLTIQCQVDSQVTMMFWYRQQPGQSLTLIATANQGSEATYESGFVIDKFPISRPNLTFSTLTVSNMSPEDSSIYLCSVYRGGTEAFFGQGTRLTVV.

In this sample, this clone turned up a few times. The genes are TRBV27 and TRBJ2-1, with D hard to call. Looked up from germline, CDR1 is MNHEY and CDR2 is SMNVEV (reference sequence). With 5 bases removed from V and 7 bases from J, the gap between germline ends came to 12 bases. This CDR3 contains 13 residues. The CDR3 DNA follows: TGTGCCAGCAGTACGAGCCATGTTAATGAGCAGTTCTTC. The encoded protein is CASSTSHVNEQFF.

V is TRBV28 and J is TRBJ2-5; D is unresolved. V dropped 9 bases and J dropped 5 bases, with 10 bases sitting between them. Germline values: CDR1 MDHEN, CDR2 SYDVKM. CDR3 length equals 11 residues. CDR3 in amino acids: CASQVVETQYF. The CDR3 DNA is TGTGCCAGTCAGGTTGTGGAGACCCAGTACTTC.

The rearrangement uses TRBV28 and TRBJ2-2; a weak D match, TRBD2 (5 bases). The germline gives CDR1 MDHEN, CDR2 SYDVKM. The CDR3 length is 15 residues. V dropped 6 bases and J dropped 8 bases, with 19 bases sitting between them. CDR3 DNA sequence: TGTGCCAGCAGACTCCGACCCCTCGGAGGAGGGGAGCTGTTTTTT. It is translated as CASRLRPLGGGELFF.

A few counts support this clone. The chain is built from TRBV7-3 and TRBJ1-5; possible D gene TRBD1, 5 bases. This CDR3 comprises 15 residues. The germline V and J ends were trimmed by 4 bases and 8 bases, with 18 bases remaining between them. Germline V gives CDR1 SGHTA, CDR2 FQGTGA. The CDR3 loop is CASSSGEGLYKPQHF. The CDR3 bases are TGTGCCAGCAGCTCGGGGGAAGGTCTCTACAAGCCCCAGCATTTT.

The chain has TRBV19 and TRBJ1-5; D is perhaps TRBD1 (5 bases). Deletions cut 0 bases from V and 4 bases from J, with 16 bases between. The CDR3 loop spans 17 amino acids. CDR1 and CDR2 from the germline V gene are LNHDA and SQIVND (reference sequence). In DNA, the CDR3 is TGTGCCAGTAGTATAGACGCTGGACAATTTCGGAATCAGCCCCAGCATTTT. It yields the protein CASSIDAGQFRNQPQHF.

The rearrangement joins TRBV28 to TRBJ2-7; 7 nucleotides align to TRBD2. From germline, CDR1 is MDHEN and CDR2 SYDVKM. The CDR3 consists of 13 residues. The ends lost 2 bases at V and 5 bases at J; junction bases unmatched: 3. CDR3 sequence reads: CASSLTAGDEQYF. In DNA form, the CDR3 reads TGTGCCAGCAGTTTAACGGCGGGGGACGAGCAGTACTTC.

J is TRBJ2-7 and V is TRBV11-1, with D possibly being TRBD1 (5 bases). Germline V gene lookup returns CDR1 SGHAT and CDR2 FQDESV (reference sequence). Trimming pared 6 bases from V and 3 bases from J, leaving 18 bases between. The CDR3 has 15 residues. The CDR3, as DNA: TGTGCCAGCAGGCCGCAGGGCGCAAGGATCTACGAGCAGTACTTC. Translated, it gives CASRPQGARIYEQYF.

CDR3 protein: CASSRRTFGGNTIYF. DNA for the CDR3: TGTGCCAGCAGCCGAAGGACATTTGGAGGAAACACCATATATTTT. This chain uses TRBV5-8 with TRBJ1-3, with a possible D match to TRBD1 (5 bases). The length of the CDR3 is 15 residues. Germline CDR1 is SGHTS and CDR2 is YDEGEE. V dropped 4 bases and J dropped 4 bases, with 15 bases sitting between them.

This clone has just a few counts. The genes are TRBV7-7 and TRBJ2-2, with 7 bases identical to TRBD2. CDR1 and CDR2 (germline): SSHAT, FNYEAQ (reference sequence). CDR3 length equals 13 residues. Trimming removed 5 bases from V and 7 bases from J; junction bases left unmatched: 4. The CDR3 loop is CASSHGEGGELFF. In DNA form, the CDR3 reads TGTGCCAGCAGCCACGGGGAGGGCGGGGAGCTGTTTTTT.

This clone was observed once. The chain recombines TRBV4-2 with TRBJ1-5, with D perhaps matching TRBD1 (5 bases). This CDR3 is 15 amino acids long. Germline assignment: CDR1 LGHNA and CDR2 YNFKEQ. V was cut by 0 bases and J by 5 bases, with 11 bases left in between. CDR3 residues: CASSQDPRGYQPQHF. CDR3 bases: TGTGCCAGCAGCCAAGATCCCCGGGGGTATCAGCCCCAGCATTTT.

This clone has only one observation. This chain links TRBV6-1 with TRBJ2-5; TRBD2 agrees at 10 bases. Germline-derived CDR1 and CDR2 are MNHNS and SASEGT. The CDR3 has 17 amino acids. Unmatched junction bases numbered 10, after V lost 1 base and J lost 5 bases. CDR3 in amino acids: CASSEEAGGSRRETQYF. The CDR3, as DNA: TGTGCCAGCAGTGAAGAAGCGGGAGGGTCAAGGAGGGAGACCCAGTACTTC.